A selection of T cell receptor beta chains follows, all from one sample in a study of CD8 T cells in Susac syndrome. A single record per CDR3 protein comes from TCRdb applying MiXCR to the immunoSEQ multiplex PCR reads. The sample holds approximately 230,000 distinct CDR3 sequences; roughly 93% are singletons and the top ten take 0.07% to 0.09%. The sample consisted of CD4+ T cells from PBMCs. The receptors shown here come from a human donor with multiple sclerosis. The CDR3 runs from the conserved cysteine through the conserved F or W. A D gene is named only where the DNA matches it firmly. Only some rows state a clone size, as once, few, many or a class for expanded clones.

clone size,J gene,V gene,D gene,CDR3 DNA,CDR3 protein
-,TRBJ2-1,TRBV30,-,TGTGCCTTCGCCCTAGCCCCCGGGCAGTTCTTC,CAFALAPGQFF
-,TRBJ2-5,TRBV6-5,TRBD2,TGTGCCAGCAGTTACTCAGGACTAGCGGGAGTACGGGGCGAGACCCAGTACTTC,CASSYSGLAGVRGETQYF
-,TRBJ1-1,TRBV12-3/TRBV12-4,-,TGTGCCAGCAGTTGGAGGAGGGGGAACACTGAAGCTTTCTTT,CASSWRRGNTEAFF
few,TRBJ2-1,TRBV9,TRBD2,TGTGCCAGCAGCGTAGTAGCGGGGGGGCTCAATGAGCAGTTCTTC,CASSVVAGGLNEQFF
-,TRBJ2-1,TRBV29-1,TRBD1,TGCAGCGTCTCCGGGACAGCACCCTACAATGAGCAGTTCTTC,CSVSGTAPYNEQFF
-,TRBJ1-2,TRBV14,-,TGTGCCAGCAGCCAAGCAGGGAACTATGGCTACACCTTC,CASSQAGNYGYTF
-,TRBJ1-6,TRBV10-1,-,TGCGCCAGCAGTGACCCAAATTCACCCCTCCACTTT,CASSDPNSPLHF
few,TRBJ2-1,TRBV7-9,TRBD2,TGTGCCAGCAGGCGGGGGGGAAATGAGCAGTTCTTC,CASRRGGNEQFF
-,TRBJ1-4,TRBV4-1,-,TGCGCCAGCAGCCAACAGAGGACTAATGAAAAACTGTTTTTT,CASSQQRTNEKLFF
-,TRBJ1-2,TRBV6-5,-,TGTGCCAGCAGTTATATAGGGTCGTATGGCTACACCTTC,CASSYIGSYGYTF
once,TRBJ1-1,TRBV23-1,-,TGCGCCAGCATTAAGAACGGGGGCATACTGAAGCTTTTCTTT,CASIKNGGILKLFF
-,TRBJ2-5,TRBV11-2,TRBD1,TGTGCCAGCAGCCCGGACAGGGTCCAAGAGACCCAGTACTTC,CASSPDRVQETQYF
-,TRBJ2-4,TRBV5-4,TRBD2,TGTGCCAGCAGCCCCGGACTAGCGGGGGGGCTAGCCAAAAACATTCAGTACTTC,CASSPGLAGGLAKNIQYF
-,TRBJ2-6,TRBV2,TRBD2,TGTGCCAGCAGTGTAGGGAGGGCTGGGGCCAACGTCCTGACTTTC,CASSVGRAGANVLTF
-,TRBJ1-4,TRBV30,TRBD1,TGTGCCTGGAAAGCGGGACAGACGACATCTAATGAAAAACTGTTTTTT,CAWKAGQTTSNEKLFF
-,TRBJ1-1,TRBV28,-,TGTGCCAGCACCATCATGATGAACACTGAAGCTTTCTTT,CASTIMMNTEAFF
-,TRBJ2-5,TRBV6-5,TRBD1,TGTGCCAGCAGTTCATGGGACAGGCGCAAGGAGACCCAGTACTTC,CASSSWDRRKETQYF
-,TRBJ2-3,TRBV20-1,-,TGCAGTGCTAGAGTCGGGGTAGCGCCCAGGGCAGATACGCAGTATTTT,CSARVGVAPRADTQYF
-,TRBJ1-2,TRBV11-2,TRBD1,TGTGCCAGCAGCCGAACCGGGACAGTCTATGGCTACACCTTC,CASSRTGTVYGYTF
-,TRBJ1-5,TRBV19,-,TGTGCCAGTAGAGCAGGGGTTGGTCAGCCCCAGCATTTT,CASRAGVGQPQHF
once,TRBJ1-1,TRBV6-2/TRBV6-3,-,TGTGCCAGCAGTTACGCCAACCACAGGAACACTGAAGCTTTCTTT,CASSYANHRNTEAFF